The 17 T cell receptor beta chains given below trace back to one sample, sequenced in a study of blood T cells in healthy people across ages (dated by TCRdb to the mid-2010s). Library preparation employed 5' RACE. The data were produced on an Illumina HiSeq 2500. A second roughly 6 to 11 cycle PCR used a sample-barcoded 5' primer and a J-beta primer mix. TCRdb reanalyzed the raw reads on its own, using fastp at Q25 for trimming and MiXCR for clone calling, and kept in-frame beta chains. Entries are consolidated by CDR3 protein sequence, retaining the most common genes and DNA. In this sample the table shows 250,000 to 300,000 distinct CDR3 sequences, 25% to 30% of which occur a single time. The ten largest clones add up to 29% of the sample. The sequencing sample was made of blood. These receptors originate from a woman aged 65 to 85 in good health.

There are a few counts of this clonotype. This chain uses TRBV7-6 with TRBJ2-5; 7 nucleotides match TRBD2. The J call may be mistaken, given a closer DNA end match to TRBJ2-1. CDR3 size: 15 residues. In germline, CDR1 is SGHVS, CDR2 FNYEAQ. Here the CDR3 reads CASSLELARSNEQFF. The CDR3 region has the DNA TGTGCCAGCAGCTTAGAACTAGCGCGGTCCAATGAGCAGTTCTTC.

The V gene is TRBV28, the J gene TRBJ2-5; 10 nucleotides match TRBD1. The last part of the DNA fits TRBJ2-7 better; the J call may be wrong. Germline CDR1 reads MDHEN; CDR2 reads SYDVKM. The CDR3 consists of 14 residues. CDR3 sequence reads: CASKTGTGAYEQYF. For the CDR3, the DNA is TGTGCCAGCAAAACCGGGACAGGGGCCTACGAGCAGTACTTC.

The rearrangement uses TRBV2 and TRBJ1-1; TRBD1 matches 7 bases. The CDR3 loop spans 14 amino acids. J was trimmed by 2 bases and V by 6 bases; bases with no gene match: 6. CDR1 is SNHLY and CDR2 is FYNNEI in the germline V gene. The DNA of the CDR3 is TGTGCCAGCAGCCAGACAGGGATTAACACTGAAGCTTTCTTT. Amino acid sequence: CASSQTGINTEAFF.

This clonotype has a count of ten or more. Here the CDR3 reads CASTTPTGIKYF. The DNA for the CDR3 is TGTGCCAGCACCACCCCGACAGGGATAAAGTACTTC. The chain links TRBV28 to TRBJ2-5; TRBD1 aligns across 7 bases. Trimming cost V 7 bases and J 12 bases; bases outside gene matches: 11. Germline V lookup: CDR1 MDHEN, CDR2 SYDVKM. This CDR3 has 12 amino acids.

This clonotype has ten or more counts. The chain couples TRBV20-1 to TRBJ1-1; no definite D call. CDR1 DFQATT and CDR2 SNEGSKA come from the germline V gene (reference sequence). The CDR3 covers 15 residues. The V end lost 3 bases, the J end lost 1 base, and 15 bases lay between the germline ends. CDR3 region: CSARARLSGNTEAFF. For the CDR3, the DNA is TGCAGTGCTAGGGCCAGGTTGTCCGGGAACACTGAAGCTTTCTTT.

The V gene is TRBV7-9, the J gene TRBJ2-4; TRBD1 matches 9 bases. The CDR3 consists of 15 residues. The V segment lost 3 bases and the J segment 8 bases; nucleotides outside the gene matches: 8. Germline CDR1 is SEHNR and CDR2 is FQNEAQ (reference sequence). In DNA, the CDR3 is TGTGCCAGCAGCTTCCTACAGGGGGCATGGGACATTCAGTACTTC. It translates to CASSFLQGAWDIQYF.

J is TRBJ1-1 and V is TRBV4-1; D is perhaps TRBD1 (5 bases). Germline lookup yields CDR1 MGHRA and CDR2 YSYEKL. With 4 bases removed from V and 4 bases from J, the gap between germline ends came to 25 bases. The CDR3 sequence is 18 residues long. Here the CDR3 DNA reads TGCGCCAGCAGCCTGAAGGGACTTCTGGGATCTCCGGGCACTGAAGCTTTCTTT. Its translation: CASSLKGLLGSPGTEAFF.

The V and J genes are TRBV6-5 and TRBJ1-6, with TRBD1 identical over 7 bases. The V segment lost 6 bases and the J segment 7 bases; nucleotides outside the gene matches: 3. The CDR3 has 13 residues. Germline V gives CDR1 MNHEY, CDR2 SVGAGI. Written as DNA, the CDR3 is TGTGCCAGCAGGGGACAGTTCAATTCACCCCTCCACTTT. It codes for CASRGQFNSPLHF.

This clonotype occurred a few times. The chain links TRBV6-5 to TRBJ1-2; D perhaps matches TRBD1 (6 bases). CDR1 and CDR2 (germline): MNHEY, SVGAGI. V lost 3 bases to trimming and J lost 4 bases, with 18 bases between them. The CDR3 is 16 amino acids. CDR3 DNA: TGTGCCAGCAGTTATCGGGGGGGCACTTCTACCTATGGCTACACCTTC. Translating it yields CASSYRGGTSTYGYTF.

The J gene is TRBJ2-1, the V gene TRBV20-1; the D is unclear. This CDR3 has 13 amino acids. The germline CDR1 and CDR2 sequences are DFQATT and SNEGSKA (reference sequence). Trimming left V 0 bases short and J 2 bases short, with 5 bases between. The CDR3 region is CSARDPTYNEQFF. CDR3 DNA sequence: TGCAGTGCTAGAGACCCCACCTACAATGAGCAGTTCTTC.

In its sample, this clonotype was seen a few times. The chain recombines TRBV3-1 with TRBJ2-5; weak D call: TRBD1 (6 bases). The CDR3 consists of 13 residues. Germline CDR1 reads LGHDT; CDR2 reads YNNKEL (reference sequence). Trimming cost V 4 bases and J 4 bases, with 10 bases left between them. CDR3 protein: CASSPDRRETQYF. The CDR3 region has the DNA TGTGCCAGCAGCCCAGACAGGAGAGAGACCCAGTACTTC.

This clonotype was counted between two and nine times. In DNA form, the CDR3 reads TGCAGTGCTAGAGCGCCGACAGGGGTCTCCTCTGGAAACACCATATATTTT. This encodes CSARAPTGVSSGNTIYF. The chain carries TRBV20-1 and TRBJ1-3; 8 bases fit TRBD1. The CDR3 consists of 17 residues. Germline V gene data show CDR1 as DFQATT and CDR2 as SNEGSKA (reference sequence). Germline trimming cut 1 base from V and 0 bases from J; bases unmatched to any gene: 8.

The V call is TRBV7-9, the J call TRBJ1-2; a weak D match, TRBD1 (6 bases). Germline V gene lookup returns CDR1 SEHNR and CDR2 FQNEAQ (reference sequence). Trimming cost V 0 bases and J 9 bases, with 8 bases left between them. The length of the CDR3 is 12 residues. The CDR3 loop reads CASSLAGTSYTF. The CDR3 nucleotides read TGTGCCAGCAGCTTAGCAGGGACAAGCTACACCTTC.

This clonotype was recorded a few times. The gene calls are TRBV28 and TRBJ1-3; D remains unclear. Germline CDR1 and CDR2: MDHEN and SYDVKM. Trimming stripped 7 bases from V and 0 bases from J, with 13 bases between. There are 15 residues in the CDR3. For the CDR3, the DNA is TGTGCCAGCATTCCTCCGGGGTTCTCTGGAAACACCATATATTTT. Protein product: CASIPPGFSGNTIYF. Full variable domain (remainder filled in from reference TRBV28 and TRBJ1-3): DVKVTQSSRYLVKRTGEKVFLECVQDMDHENMFWYRQDPGLGLRLIYFSYDVKMKEKGDIPEGYSVSREKKERFSLILESASTNQTSMYLCASIPPGFSGNTIYFGEGSWLTVV.

The J gene is TRBJ2-1, the V gene TRBV3-2; TRBD1 is the table's D call, not checked against the DNA. TRBV3-2 is marked as a pseudogene. The CDR3 contains 11 residues. The DNA of the CDR3 is TGTGCCAGCAGCCAGACCGGGGGGCAGTTCTTC. Translation gives CASSQTGGQFF.

This clonotype turned up a few times. CDR3 loop: CASSPKTGSFTGELFF. The CDR3 DNA sequence: TGTGCCAGCAGCCCCAAGACAGGGAGTTTCACCGGGGAGCTGTTTTTT. The chain is built from TRBV7-2 and TRBJ2-2, with 7 bases fitting TRBD1. Germline CDR1 is SGHTA and CDR2 is FQGNSA. CDR3 length equals 16 residues. V trimming: 5 bases; J trimming: 4 bases; junction bases outside the gene matches: 10.

In the case of this clonotype: At one boundary the junction diverges from the germline segment, which might be a read error. The V gene is TRBV12-3 or TRBV12-4, the J gene TRBJ2-7; TRBD2 matches at 9 bases. The CDR3 consists of 13 residues. Here the CDR3 reads CASSLGGLAPFVF. CDR3 DNA sequence: TGTGCCAGCAGTTTGGGTGGACTAGCGCCCTTTGTTTTC.